Detailed here is one TCR beta chain. Its antigen is not identified. The CDR3 has 13 residues. The V end lost 2 bases, the J end lost 6 bases, and 9 bases lay between the germline ends. Germline CDR1 reads SGHDT; CDR2 reads YYEEEE. The record originates from a study of shared clonotypes between healthy human individuals. Findings and caveats of the study: Larger richness was generally estimated for naive than memory subsets.

Generated by immunoSEQ multiplex PCR, the TCRdb table keeps only in-frame clones and is missing some. The data contain roughly 810,000 clones, around 96% of them singletons. It was CD45RO-negative cells, positively selected for CCR7, that made up naive CD8 cells, with terminally differentiated effector memory CD45RA+ cells excluded. The material sequenced was naive CD8+ T cells sorted from blood. The receptor was derived from a man younger than 45 in good health. The chain has TRBV5-6 and TRBJ2-1; no reliable D call. The CDR3 loop is CASSFESGNEQFF. The CDR3 DNA sequence: TGTGCCAGCAGCTTTGAGTCTGGCAATGAGCAGTTCTTC.